This entry features one TCR beta chain sequence. Its specificity is not known. This sample stems from a study of CXCR3-negative and CXCR3-positive naive CD8 T cells. The CDR3 consists of 17 residues. The germline gives CDR1 SQVTM, CDR2 ANQGSEA. Whole-study findings and limits: Naive cells positive for CXCR3 carried more hydrophobic TRB CDR3s than CXCR3-negative ones. Naive subsets did not differ in surface CD5, and TRB CDR3 properties served to infer TCR strength.

Through 5' RACE with UMI labels, the TRB cDNA libraries were prepared. TCRdb reprocessed the 5' RACE reads, with one entry per CDR3 protein and no DNA. The sample data list 60,000 to 65,000 distinct CDR3 sequences. The TCR was taken from a human donor in good health. Some clones in this sample may be carry-over from other donors' samples. Sequencing was performed on naive CXCR3+ CD8+ T cells from blood. Subset in this sample: CD45RO-CCR7+CD27+CD95- naive CD8+ T cells expressing CXCR3 (TNR3+). The V call is TRBV29-1, the J call TRBJ2-7; TCRdb calls TRBD2, which cannot be checked without DNA. This CDR3 reads CSVELPGLAGRAYEQYF.